The 10 T cell receptor beta chains given below trace back to one sample, sequenced in a study of blood T cell repertoires in COVID-19. TCRdb's copy holds only in-frame clones and misses some; the assay was immunoSEQ multiplex PCR. This sample has over 150,000 clones; about 86% occur once, and the top ten carry more than 5.5%. The source material was PBMCs or T cells enriched from blood (not recorded which). These receptors all come from a man aged 45-65 years who had recovered from COVID-19.

V usage is TRBV7-9 and J usage is TRBJ1-6, with 7 positions matching TRBD1. With V trimmed by 4 bases and J by 7 bases, 7 bases remained unmatched. Germline CDR1 SEHNR, CDR2 FQNEAQ (reference sequence). The CDR3 runs to 15 residues. CDR3 DNA: TGTGCCAGCAGCTCAGCACCGGGACAGAATTCACCCCTCCACTTT. Amino acid sequence: CASSSAPGQNSPLHF.

CDR3 in DNA: TGTGCCAGCATGAGCGCGGCTAGTGAAAAACTGTTTTTT. It is translated as CASMSAASEKLFF. The chain carries TRBV6-5 and TRBJ1-4; D uncertain. CDR1 MNHEY and CDR2 SVGAGI come from the germline V gene. V shed 7 bases and J shed 7 bases, with 13 bases lying between them. This CDR3 has 13 amino acids.

The V gene is TRBV6-5, the J gene TRBJ2-7; maybe TRBD2 (5 bases). Germline values: CDR1 MNHEY, CDR2 SVGAGI. Trimming cost V 8 bases and J 3 bases, with 11 bases left between them. The CDR3 runs to 12 residues. The chain's CDR3 is CASGRGSYEQYF. DNA of the CDR3: TGTGCCAGCGGACGAGGGAGCTACGAGCAGTACTTC.

The CDR3 coding sequence is TGTGCCAGCAGCTTACAGGGGCTAACAACTAATGAAAAACTGTTTTTT. It specifies CASSLQGLTTNEKLFF. The chain has TRBV7-2 and TRBJ1-4; possibly TRBD1 for D (6 bases). This CDR3 comprises 16 residues. Looked up from germline, CDR1 is SGHTA and CDR2 is FQGNSA. The V end was cut by 2 bases, the J end by 0 bases, with 10 bases between.

The rearrangement links TRBV7-8 to TRBJ2-2; tentative D call: TRBD2 (5 bases). CDR1 is SGHVS and CDR2 is FQNEAQ in the germline V gene. The CDR3 runs 17 residues. The germline V and J ends were trimmed by 0 bases and 4 bases, with 15 bases remaining between them. CDR3 amino acids: CASSLALRGRSTGELFF. The CDR3 region has the DNA TGTGCCAGCAGCTTAGCGCTCCGGGGTAGAAGCACCGGGGAGCTGTTTTTT.

This sequence joins TRBV5-1 and TRBJ1-4; D is unclear. The CDR3 loop spans 17 amino acids. The V and J ends lost 0 bases and 1 base respectively, with 13 bases between them. In germline, CDR1 is SGHRS, CDR2 YFSETQ. This CDR3 reads CASSLGWTPGTNEKLFF. The CDR3 region has the DNA TGCGCCAGCAGCTTGGGGTGGACTCCGGGAACTAATGAAAAACTGTTTTTT.

The V and J genes are TRBV11-2 and TRBJ1-4; possibly TRBD1 for D (5 bases). The ends were cut back, 2 bases at V and 3 bases at J, with 7 bases in the middle. Germline CDR1 SGHAT, CDR2 FQNNGV. This CDR3 has 14 amino acids. CDR3 in DNA: TGTGCCAGCAGCTTAAGGGGATCTAATGAAAAACTGTTTTTT. It encodes CASSLRGSNEKLFF.

V is TRBV5-1 and J is TRBJ1-1; no firm D call. V was clipped by 3 bases and J by 0 bases, with 12 bases between them. Germline V gene lookup returns CDR1 SGHRS and CDR2 YFSETQ. The CDR3 runs 15 residues. CDR3 DNA: TGCGCCAGCAGCTCGGCCGGGAGGCTGAACACTGAAGCTTTCTTT. This codes for CASSSAGRLNTEAFF.

The CDR3 DNA sequence: TGTGCCAGCTCAGCCGGGACAGGGGTCTACGAGCAGTACTTC. Protein sequence: CASSAGTGVYEQYF. The chain employs TRBV18 and TRBJ2-7; 10 nucleotides agree with TRBD1. Germline V gene lookup returns CDR1 KGHSH and CDR2 LQKENI. Unmatched junction bases numbered 4, after V lost 5 bases and J lost 3 bases. This CDR3 comprises 14 residues.

V and J are TRBV7-9 and TRBJ2-5, with D hard to call. V lost 3 bases and J lost 3, with 5 bases in between. Germline-derived CDR1 and CDR2 are SEHNR and FQNEAQ (reference sequence). The CDR3 extends over 12 amino acids. This CDR3 is CASSLQEETQYF. In DNA form, the CDR3 reads TGTGCCAGCAGCTTGCAGGAAGAGACCCAGTACTTC.